The 7 T cell receptor beta chains below were found in one sample sequenced in a study of T cell repertoires in cytomegalovirus infection. These receptors lack a known antigen. TCRdb reprocessed the reads via MiXCR and lists one record per CDR3 protein. The sample has roughly 500,000 distinct CDR3 sequences; about 42% are singletons. The sample here was cultured PBMCs, taken from culture after CMV antigen stimulation. Receptor source: a human donor in good health (CMV status not recorded). Some clones in this sample may be carry-over from other donors' samples.

V gene TRBV11-2 combines with J gene TRBJ2-3; D is uncertain. Trimming removed 8 bases at V and 6 bases at J, with 9 bases between. The CDR3 contains 11 residues. Germline CDR1 and CDR2: SGHAT and FQNNGV. The CDR3 bases are TGTGCCAGCCGGGTGGTGGATACGCAGTATTTT. Translated: CASRVVDTQYF.

V and J are TRBV24-1 and TRBJ2-2; 7 bases are a match to TRBD2. This CDR3 has 14 residues. V dropped 4 bases and J dropped 6; count of bases not matched to a gene: 4. CDR1 and CDR2 from the germline V gene are KGHDR and SFDVKD. The CDR3 here is CATSEPTSAGELFF. CDR3 nucleotide sequence: TGTGCCACCAGTGAACCAACTAGCGCCGGGGAGCTGTTTTTT.

The chain employs TRBV25-1 and TRBJ2-7; TRBD2 might be the D (6 bases). Trimming cost V 5 bases and J 0 bases, with 14 bases left between them. The CDR3 extends over 15 amino acids. CDR1 and CDR2 (germline): MGHDK, SYGVNS. The CDR3 DNA reads TGTGCCAGCAGTCACCCCCGGGGGTTCTCCTACGAGCAGTACTTC. Translating gives CASSHPRGFSYEQYF.

This clonotype has just a few counts. The rearrangement links TRBV7-2 to TRBJ1-5; no definite D call. With 3 bases removed from V and 4 bases from J, the gap between germline ends came to 13 bases. The length of the CDR3 is 15 residues. In germline, CDR1 is SGHTA, CDR2 FQGNSA. CDR3 sequence reads: CASSLNQGFNQPQHF. The CDR3 DNA reads as TGTGCCAGCAGCTTGAATCAAGGGTTTAATCAGCCCCAGCATTTT.

This clonotype has just a few counts. The genes are TRBV28 and TRBJ1-1; D gene ambiguous. Germline CDR1 is MDHEN and CDR2 is SYDVKM. V was cut by 5 bases and J by 0 bases, with 13 bases left in between. There are 15 residues in the CDR3. CDR3 in amino acids: CASSEGALMNTEAFF. CDR3 nucleotide sequence: TGTGCCAGCAGTGAGGGAGCCCTAATGAACACTGAAGCTTTCTTT.

The gene calls are TRBV12-3 or TRBV12-4 and TRBJ2-5; D is unresolved. CDR3 size: 12 residues. The germline V and J ends were trimmed by 3 bases and 8 bases, with 10 bases remaining between them. The DNA for the CDR3 is TGTGCCAGCAGTTTTTCTGTGGACACCCAGTACTTC. Its translation: CASSFSVDTQYF.

The chain combines TRBV15 with TRBJ1-2, with no clear D. This CDR3 has 16 residues. V was shortened by 0 bases and J by 7 bases, with 18 bases between the two germline ends. Germline V gene sequence: CDR1 LNHNV, CDR2 YYDKDF (reference sequence). The CDR3: CATSRDREVPFGGYTF. As DNA, the CDR3 is TGTGCCACCAGCAGAGATCGGGAAGTTCCCTTCGGTGGCTACACCTTC.